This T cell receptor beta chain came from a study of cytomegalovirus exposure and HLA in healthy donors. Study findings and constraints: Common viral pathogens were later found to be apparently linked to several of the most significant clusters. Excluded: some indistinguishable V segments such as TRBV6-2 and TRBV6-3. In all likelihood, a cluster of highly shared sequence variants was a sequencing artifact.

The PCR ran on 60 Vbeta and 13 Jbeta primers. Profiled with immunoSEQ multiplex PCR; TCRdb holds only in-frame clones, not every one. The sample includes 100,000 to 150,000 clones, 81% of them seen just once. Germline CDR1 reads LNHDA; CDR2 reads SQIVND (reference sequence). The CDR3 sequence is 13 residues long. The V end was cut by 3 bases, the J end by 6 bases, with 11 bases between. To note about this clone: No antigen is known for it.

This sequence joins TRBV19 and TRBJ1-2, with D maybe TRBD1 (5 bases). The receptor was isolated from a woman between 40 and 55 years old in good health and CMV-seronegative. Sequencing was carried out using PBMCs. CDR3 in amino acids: CASSIDRGNGYTF. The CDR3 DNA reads TGTGCCAGTAGTATCGATCGGGGGAATGGCTACACCTTC.